Included here is one T cell receptor (beta chain) sequence, with context. This sample is part of a study of shared clonotypes between healthy human individuals. Sequencing was performed with immunoSEQ multiplex PCR; in TCRdb, only in-frame clones are kept and a portion is missing. In the table there are 550,000 to 700,000 clones, 60% to 75% of which are singletons. The CDR3 consists of 14 residues. Germline assignment: CDR1 SSHAT and CDR2 FNYEAQ (reference sequence). With 3 bases removed from V and 0 bases from J, the gap between germline ends came to 8 bases. The chain is built from TRBV7-7 and TRBJ2-5, with D unresolved. This TCR derives from a young woman in good health. Sequencing input: memory CD4+ T cells sorted from blood. Documented subset: CD45RA-negative fraction. Here the CDR3 DNA reads TGTGCCAGCAGCTTCGGCCGTGACCAAGAGACCCAGTACTTC. Protein sequence: CASSFGRDQETQYF. The entire variable domain, with the rest obtained from reference TRBV7-7 and TRBJ2-5, is as follows: GAGVSQSPRYKVTKRGQDVTLRCDPISSHATLYWYQQALGQGPEFLTYFNYEAQPDKSGLPSDRFSAERPEGSISTLTIQRTEQRDSAMYRCASSFGRDQETQYFGPGTRLLVL.